These 20 T cell receptor beta chains were sequenced from one sample in a study of control samples from healthy donors and cancer patients. Measured with immunoSEQ multiplex PCR; TCRdb has only the in-frame clones, and not every one. This table has around 160,000 clones, 93% appearing once. Sequenced input: blood. These receptors all come from a man between 18 and 35 years old in good health.

This chain uses TRBV5-1 with TRBJ1-1, with 8 bases fitting TRBD1. After removal of 2 bases from V and 4 bases from J, the junction contained 7 bases not matched to a gene. Germline V gives CDR1 SGHRS, CDR2 YFSETQ. This CDR3 is built from 15 residues. This CDR3 reads CASSFAGGESTEAFF. The CDR3 DNA is TGCGCCAGCAGCTTTGCAGGGGGCGAGAGCACTGAAGCTTTCTTT.

The gene calls are TRBV18 and TRBJ2-1; the D is unclear. This CDR3 region has 12 residues. Per germline, CDR1 KGHSH and CDR2 LQKENI. V gave up 6 bases and J gave up 8 bases, with 11 bases separating them. DNA of the CDR3: TGTGCCAGCTCTTACGGATTGGATGAGCAGTTCTTC. Amino acids: CASSYGLDEQFF.

This sequence joins TRBV4-1 and TRBJ1-5, with D unresolved. CDR1 and CDR2 from the germline V gene are MGHRA and YSYEKL. V shed 2 bases and J shed 5 bases, with 7 bases lying between them. This CDR3 region has 13 residues. The CDR3 loop is CASSQHYHQPQHF. The CDR3 coding sequence is TGCGCCAGCAGCCAACATTACCATCAGCCCCAGCATTTT.

This chain links TRBV28 with TRBJ1-4, with 8 nucleotides matching TRBD1. Trimming took 11 bases from V and 8 from J; bases not matched to a gene: 13. CDR3 length equals 14 residues. The germline V gene has CDR1 MDHEN and CDR2 SYDVKM. CDR3 region: CAARGGQGIEKLFF. The CDR3 coding sequence is TGTGCCGCCCGGGGTGGACAGGGTATCGAAAAACTGTTTTTT.

The CDR3 region has the DNA TGTGCCAGCAGCTTCCTGGGACAGGGAAGGGAAAAACTGTTTTTT. Translating it yields CASSFLGQGREKLFF. The rearrangement uses TRBV11-3 and TRBJ1-4, with TRBD1 matching 9 bases. Germline CDR1 reads SGHNT; CDR2 reads YENEEA. After removal of 3 bases from V and 8 bases from J, the junction contained 7 bases not matched to a gene. The CDR3 is 15 residues long.

The V gene is TRBV28, the J gene TRBJ1-6; 7 bases are shared with TRBD1. This CDR3 has 14 amino acids. Germline V lookup: CDR1 MDHEN, CDR2 SYDVKM. Trimming removed 5 bases from V and 8 bases from J; junction bases left unmatched: 6. Written as DNA, the CDR3 is TGTGCCAGCAGTGTGGGACAGAAAGATTCACCCCTCCACTTT. Translating gives CASSVGQKDSPLHF.

The rearrangement joins TRBV30 to TRBJ2-7; TRBD1 is a possible D gene (8 bases). Germline values: CDR1 GTSNPN, CDR2 SVGIG (reference sequence). V was pared by 5 bases and J by 6 bases, with 17 bases between. The CDR3 is 13 amino acids. DNA of the CDR3: TGTGCCTGGGGGGGGGACAGGCCAGGCGAGCAGTACTTC. It specifies CAWGGDRPGEQYF.

CDR3 DNA: TGTGCCAGCAGTTTTACCCGGGAGGGAGAGACCCAGTACTTC. It yields the protein CASSFTREGETQYF. This chain uses TRBV6-5 with TRBJ2-5; 8 positions match TRBD2. The CDR3 loop spans 14 amino acids. Per germline, CDR1 MNHEY and CDR2 SVGAGI. V lost 4 bases, J lost 4 bases, and 5 bases stayed unmatched.

V gene TRBV15 combines with J gene TRBJ1-4; the match to TRBD1 covers 7 bases. This CDR3 is built from 17 residues. The germline V gene encodes CDR1 LNHNV and CDR2 YYDKDF (reference sequence). V lost 3 bases, J lost 12 bases, and 19 bases stayed unmatched. The CDR3 here is CATSSPVDRARVVELFF. CDR3 coding DNA: TGTGCCACCAGCAGTCCCGTAGACAGGGCTCGGGTGGTGGAACTGTTTTTT.

This clone was seen just once. The V gene is TRBV7-2, the J gene TRBJ2-2; perhaps TRBD2 as D (5 bases). Trimming stripped 5 bases from V and 11 bases from J, with 18 bases between. Germline V lookup: CDR1 SGHTA, CDR2 FQGNSA. The CDR3 contains 14 residues. CDR3 amino acids: CASSLKTAVVELFF. CDR3 bases: TGTGCCAGCAGCCTAAAAACAGCGGTGGTCGAGCTGTTTTTT.

The rearrangement links TRBV7-6 to TRBJ1-4; TRBD1 matches at 7 bases. Germline V gene lookup returns CDR1 SGHVS and CDR2 FNYEAQ. Trimming removed 2 bases from V and 5 bases from J; junction bases left unmatched: 5. The CDR3 has 15 residues. The CDR3 DNA reads TGTGCCAGCAGCTTATACCCGACAGGGAATGAAAAACTGTTTTTT. This encodes CASSLYPTGNEKLFF.

The CDR3 spells CASSPDRDEYAEAFF. In DNA, the CDR3 is TGCGCCAGCAGCCCCGACAGGGACGAGTACGCTGAAGCTTTCTTT. The chain employs TRBV4-1 and TRBJ1-1; 7 bases are a match to TRBD1. Germline lookup yields CDR1 MGHRA and CDR2 YSYEKL. J gave up 6 bases and V 4 bases, and 11 bases lay outside the gene matches. There are 15 residues in the CDR3.

Here the CDR3 DNA reads TGCGCCAGTAGCCCTGGGGGTAGCGGGAGCCTCACAGATACGCAGTATTTT. Its translation is CASSPGGSGSLTDTQYF. V and J are TRBV5-1 and TRBJ2-3; 9 bases are a match to TRBD2. This CDR3 has 17 amino acids. Per germline, CDR1 SGHRS and CDR2 YFSETQ. V trimming: 8 bases; J trimming: 2 bases; junction bases outside the gene matches: 15.

The chain links TRBV4-1 to TRBJ1-1, with TRBD1 as a possible D gene (5 bases). V lost 1 base to trimming and J lost 5 bases, with 11 bases between them. CDR1 is MGHRA and CDR2 is YSYEKL in the germline V gene. This CDR3 is built from 14 residues. The CDR3 protein is CASSQGGGMTEAFF. CDR3 bases: TGCGCCAGCAGCCAAGGGGGGGGAATGACTGAAGCTTTCTTT.

The chain has TRBV29-1 and TRBJ1-1; D remains ambiguous. This CDR3 spans 13 amino acids. The V and J ends lost 6 bases and 0 bases respectively, with 11 bases between them. Looked up from germline, CDR1 is SQVTM and CDR2 is ANQGSEA. CDR3 sequence reads: CSVEYGVNTEAFF. CDR3 nucleotide sequence: TGCAGCGTCGAATACGGGGTGAACACTGAAGCTTTCTTT.

This CDR3 reads CASSQGNGNQPQHF. As DNA, the CDR3 is TGTGCCAGTAGCCAGGGGAATGGCAATCAGCCCCAGCATTTT. The J gene is TRBJ1-5, the V gene TRBV19; D perhaps matches TRBD1 (6 bases). V was clipped by 6 bases and J by 2 bases, with 11 bases between them. This CDR3 comprises 14 residues. The germline V gene has CDR1 LNHDA and CDR2 SQIVND (reference sequence).

This clone was counted a few times. The chain joins TRBV28 to TRBJ2-7; D remains unclear. The ends were cut back, 2 bases at V and 6 bases at J, with 5 bases in the middle. Germline CDR1 reads MDHEN; CDR2 reads SYDVKM. The CDR3 consists of 11 residues. Here the CDR3 DNA reads TGTGCCAGCAGTTTACGAAGCGAGCAGTACTTC. Its translation is CASSLRSEQYF.

The chain combines TRBV3-1 (or the pseudogene TRBV3-2) with TRBJ2-5; D possibly uses TRBD1 or TRBD2 (5 bases each). The germline V gene encodes CDR1 LGHDT and CDR2 YNNKEL (reference sequence). V lost 4 bases and J lost 1, with 10 bases in between. The CDR3 is 14 residues long. DNA for the CDR3: TGTGCCAGCAGCCCCCGGGACGCCCAAGAGACCCAGTACTTC. Translating it yields CASSPRDAQETQYF.

CDR3 amino acids: CAWSVGDNYGYTF. The CDR3, as DNA: TGTGCCTGGAGTGTCGGGGACAACTATGGCTACACCTTC. V usage is TRBV30 and J usage is TRBJ1-2, with D perhaps matching TRBD1 (5 bases). The germline V and J ends were trimmed by 0 bases and 2 bases, with 7 bases remaining between them. The CDR3 contains 13 residues. Germline V gene sequence: CDR1 GTSNPN, CDR2 SVGIG (reference sequence).

Written as DNA, the CDR3 is TGTGCCAGCAGTCCAACATGGTGGAGCACTGAAGCTTTCTTT. Translated, it gives CASSPTWWSTEAFF. The chain is built from TRBV6-5 and TRBJ1-1; D uncertain. This CDR3 region has 14 residues. V was trimmed by 5 bases and J by 4 bases, leaving 14 bases between them. Germline CDR1 reads MNHEY; CDR2 reads SVGAGI.